The subject of this entry is one TCR beta chain. Its antigen is not known. This CDR3 region has 18 residues. Per the germline V gene, CDR1 is MNHNS and CDR2 is SASEGT. The V and J ends lost 1 base and 2 bases, in that order; junction bases with no gene match: 12. These data are taken from a study of OX40 agonist ivuxolimab in advanced cancers. In the study overall: Patients were infused with ivuxolimab every 2 weeks at 0.01 to 10 mg/kg. The dose-escalation cohort had hepatocellular carcinoma, melanoma, renal cell or head and neck cancer. General study findings and limits: Determination of antigen specificity was not performed for the expanded peripheral T cells.

Here immunoSEQ multiplex PCR was the method, and the copy in TCRdb shows in-frame clones only, minus some. The data hold fewer than 65,000 clones, with around 86% observed a single time. The chain combines TRBV6-1 with TRBJ1-1, with 8 positions matching TRBD1. Here the sequenced sample was CD4+ or CD8+ T cells sorted from blood, taken in a trial of the OX40 agonist ivuxolimab. The clonotype originates from an adult with an advanced solid tumor such as melanoma, head and neck, liver or kidney cancer. CDR3 region: CASSEGTLQGEINTEAFF. The DNA of the CDR3 is TGTGCCAGCAGTGAAGGAACATTACAGGGGGAGATCAACACTGAAGCTTTCTTT.